Listed below are T cell receptor beta chains from one sample, sequenced in a study of graft-versus-host responses after intestinal transplantation. Sequencing was performed with immunoSEQ multiplex PCR; in TCRdb, only in-frame clones are kept and a portion is missing. This table has some 40,000 clones, roughly nine tenths appearing once. The sample was PBMCs, taken 300 to 330 days after intestinal transplant. The source is a human patient who received an intestinal transplant, so some T cells may come from the graft donor. The CDR3 runs from the conserved cysteine through the conserved F or W. D genes are given only for firm matches. Clone size is not always given. Where it is, it says once, few, many or a class for expanded clones.

D,V,size,J,DNA,CDR3
.,TRBV21-1,.,TRBJ1-2,TGTGCCAGCAGCAAAGGACATAACTATGGCTACACCTTC,CASSKGHNYGYTF
TRBD1,TRBV19,.,TRBJ1-2,TGTGCCAGTAGTACCTCTTCCGGGACAGGGGGCGCGTATGGCTACACCTTC,CASSTSSGTGGAYGYTF
TRBD2,TRBV7-3,.,TRBJ2-3,TGTGCCAGCAGCTTAGTCGCGGGGGGAATCACAGATACGCAGTATTTT,CASSLVAGGITDTQYF
TRBD2,TRBV7-2,.,TRBJ2-7,TGTGCCAGCAGCTTAGGGGGACTAGGAGGGCAGTACTTC,CASSLGGLGGQYF
TRBD2,TRBV29-1,.,TRBJ2-3,TGCAGCGTTAGCGGGGGGCAGGGGGATACGCAGTATTTT,CSVSGGQGDTQYF
TRBD1,TRBV12-5,.,TRBJ2-1,TGTGCTAGTGGTTTGGCCCACCCGACAGGGGCGAATTACAATGAGCAGTTCTTC,CASGLAHPTGANYNEQFF
.,TRBV6-5,.,TRBJ1-1,TGTGCCAGCAGATTGACAGCGAACACTGAAGCTTTCTTT,CASRLTANTEAFF
.,TRBV7-9,once,TRBJ2-3,TGTGCCAGCAGCTTAGTAGATACGCAGTATTTT,CASSLVDTQYF
.,TRBV5-1,.,TRBJ1-2,TGCGCCAGCAGCTTAGAGAACTATGGCTACACCTTC,CASSLENYGYTF
.,TRBV5-1,.,TRBJ2-3,TGCGCCAGCAGCGGTAGGGACGGAGGAGATACGCAGTATTTT,CASSGRDGGDTQYF
.,TRBV5-1,once,TRBJ1-1,TGCGCCAGCAGCTTCGCCGGTCAGAACACTGAAGCTTTCTTT,CASSFAGQNTEAFF
TRBD1,TRBV10-1,.,TRBJ1-1,TGCGCCACAGGGGGCACTGAAGCTTTCTTT,CATGGTEAFF
.,TRBV28,.,TRBJ1-2,TGTGCCAGCAGTTTAGATCCGGGGGGTAGGGGGAAGGGCTACACCTTC,CASSLDPGGRGKGYTF
.,TRBV10-1,.,TRBJ1-3,TGCGCCAGCTCGCGGGTAGGAGGAAACACCATATATTTT,CASSRVGGNTIYF
TRBD2,TRBV7-8,.,TRBJ2-2,TGTGCCAGCAGCTTTAGCCTAGCGGCCATGAACACCGGGGAGCTGTTTTTT,CASSFSLAAMNTGELFF
TRBD1,TRBV6-1,.,TRBJ1-4,TGTGCCAGCAGTGTTCCGGGACAGGGGTGGGAAAAACTGTTTTTT,CASSVPGQGWEKLFF
.,TRBV5-1,.,TRBJ1-3,TGCGCCAGCAGACAGGGATACTCTGGAAACACCATATATTTT,CASRQGYSGNTIYF
TRBD2,TRBV28,.,TRBJ2-1,TGTGCCAGCAGTTTATATCAGCGGGAGGCTGATGAGCAGTTCTTC,CASSLYQREADEQFF
TRBD2,TRBV10-2,.,TRBJ2-1,TGCGCCAGCAGTGAGTCAAGCGGACTAGACAATGAGCAGTTCTTC,CASSESSGLDNEQFF
.,TRBV6-1,.,TRBJ1-1,TGTGCCAGCAGTGATGGAGTCGGGGTGATAGCTGAAGCTTTCTTT,CASSDGVGVIAEAFF
.,TRBV15,.,TRBJ1-2,TGTGCCACCAGCATCGACAGGACGAACTATGGCTACACCTTC,CATSIDRTNYGYTF
.,TRBV14,once,TRBJ1-5,TGTGCCAGCAGCCAAGATGGGCAGCCCCAGCATTTT,CASSQDGQPQHF
.,TRBV25-1,.,TRBJ1-1,TGTGCCAGCAGTGGGGGGTGGAGCACTGAAGCTTTCTTT,CASSGGWSTEAFF
TRBD2,TRBV2,.,TRBJ2-2,TGTGCCAGCACCGCGAGCGGGGGGGCCGCCGGGGAGCTGTTTTTT,CASTASGGAAGELFF
TRBD2,TRBV10-2,few,TRBJ2-2,TGCGCCAGCAGTGGGCAAGCGGGGGGATACACCGGGGAGCTGTTTTTT,CASSGQAGGYTGELFF
.,TRBV2,.,TRBJ1-1,TGTGCCAGCAGTACAGGCATGAACACTGAAGCTTTCTTT,CASSTGMNTEAFF
.,TRBV15,.,TRBJ2-5,TGTGCCACCAGCAGAGAGGATTTACGGGGAATGGGGGGGACCCAGTACTTC,CATSREDLRGMGGTQYF